This TCR beta chain was profiled in a study of T cell changes during pregnancy in multiple sclerosis. A note on this clone: Other DNA sequences within the sample encode an identical CDR3.

Profiling relied on immunoSEQ multiplex PCR, and the TCRdb table lists in-frame clones only, not all of them. Here the sample spans 70,000 to 80,000 clones, about 88% being singletons. This TCR came from a female donor with multiple sclerosis, enrolled in a pregnancy study. The material was peripheral blood, obtained before pregnancy.

In DNA form, the CDR3 reads TGTGCCAGCTCACCAACAGCGAACACTGAAGCTTTCTTT. This gives the protein CASSPTANTEAFF. The chain carries TRBV18 and TRBJ1-1; D unresolved. The length of the CDR3 is 13 residues. V was shortened by 2 bases and J by 1 base, with 5 bases between the two germline ends. The V gene's germline CDR1 is KGHSH and CDR2 LQKENI.